This TCR beta chain comes out of a study of early T cells in non-severe SARS-CoV-2 infection. TCRdb itself ran the 5' RACE reads through MiXCR, one entry per CDR3 protein. The table has tens of thousands of distinct CDR3 sequences, about 7.1% seen once. J was trimmed by 5 bases and V by 6 bases; bases with no gene match: 11. This CDR3 is built from 16 residues. The starting material was whole blood, obtained at baseline. V is TRBV12-3 or TRBV12-4 and J is TRBJ1-4; TRBD1 agrees at 8 bases. The TCR originated in an adult who was a healthcare worker with PCR-confirmed SARS-CoV-2 infection or an uninfected control (not recorded which). The CDR3 reads CASRPGGAPENEKLFF. CDR3 sequence (DNA): TGTGCCAGCAGACCAGGGGGCGCCCCCGAAAATGAAAAACTGTTTTTT.